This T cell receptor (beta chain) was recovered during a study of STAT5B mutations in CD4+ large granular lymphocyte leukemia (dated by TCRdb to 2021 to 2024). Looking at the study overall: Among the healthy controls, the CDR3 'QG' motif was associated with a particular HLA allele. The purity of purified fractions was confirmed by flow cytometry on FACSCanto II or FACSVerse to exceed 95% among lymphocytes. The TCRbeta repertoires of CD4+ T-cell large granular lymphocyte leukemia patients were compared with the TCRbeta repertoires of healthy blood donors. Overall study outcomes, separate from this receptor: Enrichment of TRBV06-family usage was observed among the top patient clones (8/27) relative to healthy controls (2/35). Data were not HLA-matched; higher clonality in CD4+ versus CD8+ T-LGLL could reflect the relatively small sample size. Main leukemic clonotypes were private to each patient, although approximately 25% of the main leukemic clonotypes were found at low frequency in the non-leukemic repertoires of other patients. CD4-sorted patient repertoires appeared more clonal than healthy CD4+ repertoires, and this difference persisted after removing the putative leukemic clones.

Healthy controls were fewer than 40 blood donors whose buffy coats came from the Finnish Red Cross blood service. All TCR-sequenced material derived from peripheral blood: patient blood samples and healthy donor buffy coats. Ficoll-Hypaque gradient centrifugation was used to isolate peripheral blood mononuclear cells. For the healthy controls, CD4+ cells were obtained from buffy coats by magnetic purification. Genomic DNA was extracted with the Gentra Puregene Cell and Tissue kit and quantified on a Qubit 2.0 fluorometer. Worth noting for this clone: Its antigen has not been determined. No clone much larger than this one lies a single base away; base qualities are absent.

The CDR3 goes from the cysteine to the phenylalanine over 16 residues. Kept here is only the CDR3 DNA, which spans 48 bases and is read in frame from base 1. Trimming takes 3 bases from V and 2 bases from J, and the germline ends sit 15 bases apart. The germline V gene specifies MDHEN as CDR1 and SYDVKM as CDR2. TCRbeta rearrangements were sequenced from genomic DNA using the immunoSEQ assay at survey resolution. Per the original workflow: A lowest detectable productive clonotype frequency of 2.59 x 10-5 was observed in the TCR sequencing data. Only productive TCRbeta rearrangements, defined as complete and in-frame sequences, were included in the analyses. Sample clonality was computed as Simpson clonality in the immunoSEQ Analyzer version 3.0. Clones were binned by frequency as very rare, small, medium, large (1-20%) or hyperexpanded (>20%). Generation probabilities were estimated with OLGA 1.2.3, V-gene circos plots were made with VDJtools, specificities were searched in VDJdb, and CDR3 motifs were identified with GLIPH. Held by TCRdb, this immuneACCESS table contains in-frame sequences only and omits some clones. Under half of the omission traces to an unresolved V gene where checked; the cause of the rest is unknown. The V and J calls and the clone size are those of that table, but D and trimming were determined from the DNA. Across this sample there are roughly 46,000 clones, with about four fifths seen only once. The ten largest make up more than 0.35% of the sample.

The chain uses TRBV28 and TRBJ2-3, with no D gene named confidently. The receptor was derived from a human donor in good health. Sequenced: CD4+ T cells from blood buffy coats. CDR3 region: CASSLNIGSYTDTQYF. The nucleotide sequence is TGTGCCAGCAGTTTGAATATCGGCAGCTACACAGATACGCAGTATTTT.